What follows are 30 T cell receptor beta chains derived from one specimen sequenced in a study of glioma-infiltrating T cells listed by TCRdb under 2016. Sequenced using an Illumina MiSeq. TCR alpha and beta CDR3 regions were amplified with the iRepertoire nested amplicon-rescue multiplex PCR (arm-PCR) platform from RNA. Starting from the raw public reads, TCRdb applied fastp trimming at Q25, assembled clones with MiXCR and retained in-frame beta chains. Merged by CDR3 protein, the rows form single entries marked with the most common genes and DNA. Here the sample has more than 350,000 distinct CDR3 sequences; 41% occur a single time. About 12% of the sample is in the top ten clones. Sequencing used glioma tissue, nonneoplastic brain tissue, or PBMCs (not recorded which). Receptors originate from a human donor with low-grade glioma or glioblastoma, undergoing nonglioma brain surgery, or in good health (not recorded which).

This clonotype was detected many times. The CDR3 protein is CSASRTQDWYTEAFF. The CDR3 DNA follows: TGCAGTGCTAGCCGGACACAGGACTGGTACACTGAAGCTTTCTTT. The chain combines TRBV20-1 with TRBJ1-1; D possibly corresponds to TRBD1 (5 bases). V was shortened by 3 bases and J by 3 bases, with 17 bases between the two germline ends. CDR1 DFQATT and CDR2 SNEGSKA come from the germline V gene (reference sequence). This CDR3 comprises 15 residues.

Note on this clonotype: A much more abundant neighbour one base away suggests this may be a read error. The conserved phenylalanine or tryptophan is not found at the CDR3 terminus, so this likely reflects a read error. The V call is TRBV5-6, the J call TRBJ2-7; 8 bases align to TRBD1. V shed 4 bases, J shed 6 bases, and the junction held 6 bases outside the gene matches. There are 13 residues in the CDR3. Germline CDR1 and CDR2: SGHDT and YYEEEE. CDR3: CASSARGRREQYL. For the CDR3, the DNA is TGTGCCAGCAGCGCCAGGGGGCGTCGCGAGCAGTACCTC.

This chain joins TRBV27 and TRBJ2-7; 8 bases match TRBD1. Germline values: CDR1 MNHEY, CDR2 SMNVEV (reference sequence). The CDR3 consists of 17 residues. The trim removed 1 base at V and 5 bases at J, leaving 13 bases unmatched. The CDR3 protein is CASSLYPMTGENNEQYF. In DNA, the CDR3 is TGTGCCAGCAGTTTATACCCTATGACAGGGGAAAATAACGAGCAGTACTTC.

The genes are TRBV24-1 and TRBJ1-5; 8 nucleotides match TRBD1. There are 16 residues in the CDR3. Germline V lookup: CDR1 KGHDR, CDR2 SFDVKD. V lost 11 bases and J lost 8; bases outside the gene matches: 19. This chain's CDR3 is CAISPGQVGGGEPQHF. The CDR3 nucleotides are TGTGCCATTTCCCCGGGACAGGTTGGCGGAGGGGAGCCCCAGCATTTT.

Concerning this clonotype: Its ends do not fully match the called genes, so a read error is possible. V gene TRBV6-1 combines with J gene TRBJ2-1; D gene unclear. Germline CDR1 reads MNHNS; CDR2 reads SASEGT. The length of the CDR3 is 13 residues. The CDR3 loop reads CASTLSSHNEQFF. CDR3 nucleotide sequence: TGTGCCAGCACCCTCAGCTCCCACAATGAGCAGTTCTTC.

As regards this clonotype: The DNA is left out, because the CDR3 cannot be placed on it with certainty; the CDR3 is given as TCRdb lists it. This chain connects TRBV20-1 to TRBJ1-5. The CDR3 is 15 residues long, counting both termini. Germline loops: CDR1 DFQATT, CDR2 SNEGSKA (reference sequence). CDR3: CSARDFGPGNQPQHF.

As to this clonotype: With a much larger clone just one base away, this may be a read error. This rearrangement joins TRBV27 to TRBJ2-1, with 7 bases aligning to TRBD2. The CDR3 has 17 residues. J lost 0 bases, V lost 6 bases, and 11 bases had no gene match. CDR1 and CDR2 from the germline V gene are MNHEY and SMNVEV (reference sequence). This chain's CDR3 is CASSHTSDLGSYNEQFF. CDR3 in DNA: TGTGCCAGCAGCCACACTAGCGACCTCGGCTCCTACAATGAGCAGTTCTTC.

To note about this clonotype: A read error may account for a junction end that differs from germline. V and J are TRBV20-1 and TRBJ2-1, with 12 bases lining up with TRBD1. The germline gives CDR1 DFQATT, CDR2 SNEGSKA (reference sequence). The CDR3 has 16 residues. CDR3 DNA: TGCAGTGCTCGAGACGGAGGGACAGGGGGCATAAGTGAGCAGTTCTTC. This codes for CSARDGGTGGISEQFF.

Only a few counts were recorded for this clonotype. The gene calls are TRBV7-6 and TRBJ2-1; 10 bases line up with TRBD2. J gave up 0 bases and V 2 bases, and 7 bases lay outside the gene matches. The CDR3 consists of 18 residues. Germline values: CDR1 SGHVS, CDR2 FNYEAQ. Written as DNA, the CDR3 is TGTGCCAGCAGCTTATTACTAGCGGGGACGAGCTCCTACAATGAGCAGTTCTTC. Protein product: CASSLLLAGTSSYNEQFF.

This clonotype was observed a handful of times. The rearrangement joins TRBV3-1 to TRBJ2-7; the D is unclear. The CDR3 extends over 14 amino acids. The germline V and J ends were trimmed by 1 base and 3 bases, with 10 bases remaining between them. Per the germline V gene, CDR1 is LGHDT and CDR2 is YNNKEL (reference sequence). DNA of the CDR3: TGTGCCAGCAGCCAAGGTCTGGTTGTCTACGAGCAGTACTTC. Amino acids: CASSQGLVVYEQYF.

This clonotype was counted ten times or more. The chain carries TRBV20-1 and TRBJ2-3, with 12 positions matching TRBD2. The CDR3 spans 15 residues. Germline CDR1 and CDR2: DFQATT and SNEGSKA (reference sequence). V lost 6 bases and J lost 0; bases outside the gene matches: 4. CDR3 sequence (DNA): TGCAGTGCCGCTGGGACTAGCGGGAGCACAGATACGCAGTATTTT. It is translated as CSAAGTSGSTDTQYF.

Concerning this clonotype itself: At one boundary the junction diverges from the germline segment, which might be a read error. The gene calls are TRBV4-2 and TRBJ1-1, with 8 bases lining up with TRBD1. The germline V gene encodes CDR1 LGHNA and CDR2 YNFKEQ. The CDR3 loop spans 14 amino acids. DNA of the CDR3: TGTGCCGGCAGCCAAGGACAGGGGAACACTGAAGCTTTCTTT. This sequence encodes CAGSQGQGNTEAFF.

CDR3 loop: CAISGQGDYQPQHF. CDR3 bases: TGTGCCATCAGCGGACAGGGGGACTATCAGCCCCAGCATTTT. The chain has TRBV6-2 or TRBV6-3 and TRBJ1-5; 10 nucleotides match TRBD1. CDR3 length: 14 amino acids. The trim removed 10 bases at V and 5 bases at J, leaving 8 bases unmatched. Germline V CDR1 and CDR2: MNHEY, SVGEGT.

Notes on this clonotype: Given a much more abundant clone one base away, this may be a read error. J is TRBJ2-1 and V is TRBV6-1; TRBD2 matches at 8 bases. The CDR3 contains 15 residues. CDR1 MNHNS and CDR2 SASEGT come from the germline V gene. CDR3 in DNA: TGTGCCAGCAGGGCGGCTGGGCGGGAGGTAGATGAGCGGTTCTTC. It yields the protein CASRAAGREVDERFF.

This rearrangement joins TRBV20-1 to TRBJ2-3; no definite D call. Germline lookup yields CDR1 DFQATT and CDR2 SNEGSKA (reference sequence). CDR3 length equals 13 residues. The ends were cut back, 2 bases at V and 4 bases at J, with 10 bases in the middle. The CDR3 protein is CSARWIAADTQYF. CDR3 nucleotides: TGCAGTGCTAGATGGATAGCCGCAGATACGCAGTATTTT.

This clonotype was counted at least ten times. The rearrangement links TRBV6-1 to TRBJ2-2; D tentatively reads TRBD1 or TRBD2 (5 bases each). Trimming cost V 5 bases and J 4 bases, with 8 bases left between them. Per the germline V gene, CDR1 is MNHNS and CDR2 is SASEGT. CDR3 length: 13 amino acids. The CDR3 loop is CASSRDPTGELFF. The CDR3 DNA sequence: TGTGCCAGCAGTCGGGACCCCACCGGGGAGCTGTTTTTT.

This clonotype has only a few counts. J is TRBJ2-7 and V is TRBV20-1, with 8 bases aligning to TRBD2. V lost 0 bases and J lost 3; bases outside the gene matches: 7. Germline loops: CDR1 DFQATT, CDR2 SNEGSKA (reference sequence). CDR3 length: 15 residues. Here the CDR3 DNA reads TGCAGTGCTAGAGAGCCGGGACTAGTGTTCTACGAGCAGTACTTC. This gives the protein CSAREPGLVFYEQYF.

This clonotype was seen repeatedly, ten times or more. The chain is built from TRBV20-1 and TRBJ2-7, with 10 bases matching TRBD2. J gave up 5 bases and V 4 bases, and 8 bases lay outside the gene matches. The CDR3 is made up of 14 amino acids. In germline, CDR1 is DFQATT, CDR2 SNEGSKA (reference sequence). CDR3 sequence reads: CSAIGTSGIHEQYF. The DNA of the CDR3 is TGCAGTGCTATTGGCACTAGCGGGATACACGAGCAGTACTTC.

The sample holds many counts of this clonotype. V and J are TRBV27 and TRBJ1-1; D gene unclear. The CDR3 is 13 amino acids. Germline loops: CDR1 MNHEY, CDR2 SMNVEV (reference sequence). V was pared by 3 bases and J by 2 bases, with 7 bases between. CDR3 in amino acids: CASSLMFNTEAFF. CDR3 nucleotide sequence: TGTGCCAGCAGTTTGATGTTCAACACTGAAGCTTTCTTT.

This rearrangement joins TRBV12-3 or TRBV12-4 to TRBJ1-5, with 8 positions matching TRBD1. The DNA end favors TRBJ2-3, so the J call may be wrong. CDR3 length: 15 amino acids. The CDR3 nucleotides read TGTGCCAGCAGCGAAGACAGGGGTCGAAATCAGCCCCAGTATTTT. Translating it yields CASSEDRGRNQPQYF.

This clonotype was seen a few times. V usage is TRBV20-1 and J usage is TRBJ2-5; 11 bases are shared with TRBD2. This CDR3 is 16 amino acids long. J was trimmed by 5 bases and V by 0 bases; bases with no gene match: 8. Germline V gene lookup returns CDR1 DFQATT and CDR2 SNEGSKA (reference sequence). CDR3 nucleotide sequence: TGCAGTGCTAGAGACCCTCTACTAGCGGGAGTTGAGACCCAGTACTTC. Its translation: CSARDPLLAGVETQYF.

Points on this clonotype: Given a much more abundant clone one base away, this may be a read error. The gene calls are TRBV28 and TRBJ2-7, with D possibly TRBD1 on 6 matching bases. The CDR3 has 15 residues. From germline, CDR1 is MDHEN and CDR2 SYDVKM. V lost 4 bases, J lost 2 bases, and 15 bases lay in between. CDR3 bases: TGTGCCAGCAGTTCTGCTTGGGACAACCCCTACGAGCAGTACTTC. As protein: CASSSAWDNPYEQYF.

A few counts support this clonotype. The chain combines TRBV5-1 with TRBJ1-6; D gene unclear. The germline V and J ends were trimmed by 5 bases and 10 bases, with 13 bases remaining between them. The CDR3 length is 13 residues. Looked up from germline, CDR1 is SGHRS and CDR2 is YFSETQ. DNA for the CDR3: TGCGCCAGCAGTCGGCTGGGCGGATCACCCCTCCACTTT. Translated: CASSRLGGSPLHF.

This clonotype was counted many times. This chain uses TRBV6-2 or TRBV6-3 with TRBJ2-5, with D possibly TRBD2 on 5 matching bases. There are 13 residues in the CDR3. In germline, CDR1 is MNHEY, CDR2 SVGEGT. Trimming took off 6 bases at V and 4 bases at J, with 12 bases between the two ends. The CDR3 here is CASSPTRSETQYF. CDR3 nucleotide sequence: TGTGCCAGCAGCCCAACTAGATCAGAGACCCAGTACTTC.

This sequence joins TRBV29-1 and TRBJ2-1; possible D gene TRBD2, 5 bases. Between the trimmed V and J ends, which lost 4 bases and 4 bases, there was a span of 5 bases. This CDR3 has 11 residues. The germline CDR1 and CDR2 sequences are SQVTM and ANQGSEA. As DNA, the CDR3 is TGCAGCGTTGCGGGGTACAATGAGCAGTTCTTC. As protein: CSVAGYNEQFF.

This clonotype came up many times. The V gene is TRBV28, the J gene TRBJ2-7; TRBD2 matches 8 bases. This CDR3 is built from 15 residues. Per germline, CDR1 MDHEN and CDR2 SYDVKM. With V trimmed by 6 bases and J by 7 bases, 14 bases remained unmatched. The CDR3 DNA sequence: TGTGCCAGCAGCCCCTCGTTGGCGGGAGGTCTGGAGCAGTACTTC. Translating gives CASSPSLAGGLEQYF.

The rearrangement uses TRBV28 and TRBJ1-5; 8 bases fit TRBD1. CDR3 length: 15 residues. Trimming at V came to 6 bases and at J to 1 base, leaving 5 bases not matched to a gene. CDR1 and CDR2 (germline): MDHEN, SYDVKM. CDR3 in amino acids: CASSFGQGSNQPQHF. The CDR3 DNA follows: TGTGCCAGCAGCTTCGGACAGGGCAGCAATCAGCCCCAGCATTTT.

In its sample, this clonotype was seen a few times. A much larger clone differs by one base, so this may be a read error. The V and J genes are TRBV25-1 and TRBJ2-5; D is ambiguous. V was shortened by 3 bases and J by 5 bases, with 13 bases between the two germline ends. CDR1 and CDR2 (germline): MGHDK, SYGVNS. The CDR3 has 14 residues. CDR3: CASSELRAGETQYF. The CDR3 bases are TGTGCCAGCAGTGAGTTGAGAGCTGGCGAGACCCAGTACTTC.

On this clonotype: The junction and the germline gene differ at one end; a read error may be behind it. CDR3 sequence: CASSEARGGTEASF. CDR3 DNA: TGTGCCAGCAGTGAAGCGAGGGGTGGCACTGAAGCTTCCTTT. The V gene is TRBV6-1, the J gene TRBJ1-1; TRBD1 might be the D (5 bases). Germline assignment: CDR1 MNHNS and CDR2 SASEGT. This CDR3 comprises 14 residues.

The V call is TRBV20-1, the J call TRBJ2-1; the D is unclear. The germline CDR1 and CDR2 sequences are DFQATT and SNEGSKA (reference sequence). The germline V and J ends were trimmed by 7 bases and 9 bases, with 16 bases remaining between them. The length of the CDR3 is 12 residues. CDR3 residues: CSVSRTRGEQFF. CDR3 DNA: TGCAGTGTTAGCCGCACCCGAGGTGAGCAGTTCTTC.